These 30 T cell receptor beta chains originate from one sample sequenced in a study of blood T cell repertoires in COVID-19. Here immunoSEQ multiplex PCR was the method, and the copy in TCRdb shows in-frame clones only, minus some. The sample lists 150,000 to 200,000 clones; around 84% were seen once. Sequenced material: peripheral blood. These receptors were obtained from a human donor with acute or convalescent COVID-19. The donor label of this sample is uncertain.

V usage is TRBV18 and J usage is TRBJ1-5, with TRBD1 as a possible D gene (6 bases). This CDR3 is built from 14 residues. Germline V gives CDR1 KGHSH, CDR2 LQKENI. Between the trimmed V and J ends, which lost 8 bases and 4 bases, there was a span of 15 bases. The CDR3 region has the DNA TGTGCCAGCCGGGCGGAGAGGGGGAATCAGCCCCAGCATTTT. Translation: CASRAERGNQPQHF.

The chain recombines TRBV7-2 with TRBJ2-1, with a weak D call TRBD1 (6 bases). CDR1 and CDR2 from the germline V gene are SGHTA and FQGNSA. CDR3 size: 13 residues. V was shortened by 7 bases and J by 5 bases, with 12 bases between the two germline ends. The CDR3 here is CASTPDSNNEQFF. The DNA of the CDR3 is TGTGCCAGCACCCCGGACAGCAACAATGAGCAGTTCTTC.

The chain carries TRBV3-1 (or the pseudogene TRBV3-2) and TRBJ1-3; 9 nucleotides match TRBD1. The V gene's germline CDR1 is LGHDT and CDR2 YNNKEL (reference sequence). The CDR3 is 17 amino acids. J was trimmed by 2 bases and V by 4 bases; bases with no gene match: 9. CDR3 coding DNA: TGTGCCAGCAGCCCCCGGGACAGGGATTTCCCTGGAAACACCATATATTTT. Translated, it gives CASSPRDRDFPGNTIYF.

The rearrangement joins TRBV6-1 to TRBJ2-2, with D unclear. CDR1 and CDR2 (germline): MNHNS, SASEGT. This CDR3 has 14 residues. Trimming shortened V by 5 bases and J by 1 base, and 8 bases separated the two germline ends. CDR3: CASSFTLNTGELFF. CDR3 DNA: TGTGCCAGCAGTTTCACATTGAACACCGGGGAGCTGTTTTTT.

The CDR3 protein is CASSRDRGGGTEAFF. CDR3 nucleotide sequence: TGTGCCAGCAGCCGAGACCGGGGAGGCGGCACTGAAGCTTTCTTT. This chain links TRBV7-8 with TRBJ1-1; D is undetermined. Germline CDR1 and CDR2: SGHVS and FQNEAQ. The CDR3 is 15 residues long. Deletions cut 5 bases from V and 4 bases from J, with 17 bases between. Full variable domain (remainder filled in from reference TRBV7-8 and TRBJ1-1): GAGVSQSPRYKVAKRGQDVALRCDPISGHVSLFWYQQALGQGPEFLTYFQNEAQLDKSGLPSDRFFAERPEGSVSTLKIQRTQQEDSAVYLCASSRDRGGGTEAFFGQGTRLTVV.

This chain connects TRBV6-6 to TRBJ1-2, with TRBD1 as a possible D gene (5 bases). The V gene lost 5 bases and the J gene lost 4 bases, with 23 bases spanning the gap. The CDR3 totals 17 residues. Germline V gene data show CDR1 as MNHNY and CDR2 as SVGAGI (reference sequence). The CDR3, as DNA: TGTGCCAGCAGTCCCACGCCGAGCAGGGCCCTCGGCTATGGCTACACCTTC. Translating gives CASSPTPSRALGYGYTF.

This rearrangement joins TRBV6-2 or TRBV6-3 to TRBJ1-1; D is uncertain. The germline CDR1 and CDR2 sequences are MNHEY and SVGEGT. V was shortened by 3 bases and J by 1 base, with 18 bases between the two germline ends. CDR3 length equals 17 residues. The DNA of the CDR3 is TGTGCCAGCAGTTATGCCCCGCCTTTTTATAGGAACACTGAAGCTTTCTTT. The encoded protein is CASSYAPPFYRNTEAFF.

This clone came up a few times. The chain employs TRBV2 and TRBJ2-5, with no clear D. CDR3 size: 11 residues. Germline CDR1 is SNHLY and CDR2 is FYNNEI. The germline V and J ends were trimmed by 2 bases and 5 bases, with 3 bases remaining between them. The CDR3 loop reads CASSEQETQYF. In DNA form, the CDR3 reads TGTGCCAGCAGTGAACAGGAGACCCAGTACTTC.

The chain recombines TRBV19 with TRBJ1-5; 8 nucleotides line up with TRBD1. This CDR3 region has 15 residues. After removal of 6 bases from V and 4 bases from J, the junction contained 8 bases not matched to a gene. Germline CDR1 and CDR2: LNHDA and SQIVND (reference sequence). CDR3 coding DNA: TGTGCCAGTAGGCAGGGGGCCTCCTTTAATCAGCCCCAGCATTTT. Its translation is CASRQGASFNQPQHF.

The V gene is TRBV5-1, the J gene TRBJ1-1; D unresolved. Germline V CDR1 and CDR2: SGHRS, YFSETQ. The CDR3 is 13 amino acids. V gave up 4 bases and J gave up 2 bases, with 9 bases separating them. Here the CDR3 DNA reads TGCGCCAGCAGCGCCTCAGGTAACACTGAAGCTTTCTTT. Residues: CASSASGNTEAFF.

The rearrangement links TRBV3-1 (or the pseudogene TRBV3-2) to TRBJ1-2; a possible D gene is TRBD1 (6 bases). Germline lookup yields CDR1 LGHDT and CDR2 YNNKEL (reference sequence). This CDR3 spans 15 amino acids. Trimming removed 2 bases from V and 4 bases from J, with 14 bases in between. The DNA for the CDR3 is TGTGCCAGCAGCCAACAAGGGGGGGAGGCCTATGGCTACACCTTC. Protein sequence: CASSQQGGEAYGYTF.

The chain is built from TRBV4-1 and TRBJ1-1; possible D gene TRBD1, 5 bases. V shed 0 bases and J shed 8 bases, with 16 bases lying between them. This CDR3 has 15 residues. Germline V gene data show CDR1 as MGHRA and CDR2 as YSYEKL. CDR3 coding DNA: TGCGCCAGCAGCCAAGATCTCCAGGGCATCCTGGAAGCTTTCTTT. It codes for CASSQDLQGILEAFF.

As for this clone: At one end the junction does not follow the germline gene, possibly because of a read error. This chain connects TRBV2 to TRBJ2-5; 7 nucleotides align to TRBD1. The CDR3 totals 12 residues. The germline V gene has CDR1 SNHLY and CDR2 FYNNEI. In DNA, the CDR3 is TGTGCCAGCAGTGAATATGACAGGGCCCATAACTTC. It translates to CASSEYDRAHNF.

The V call is TRBV30, the J call TRBJ2-2; 7 bases fit TRBD2. The V gene's germline CDR1 is GTSNPN and CDR2 SVGIG (reference sequence). V lost 2 bases and J lost 4; bases outside the gene matches: 7. The CDR3 is made up of 15 amino acids. The CDR3 sequence is CAWSNGRVGTGELFF. CDR3 DNA sequence: TGTGCCTGGAGTAATGGGAGGGTCGGCACCGGGGAGCTGTTTTTT.

The rearrangement joins TRBV30 to TRBJ1-1; 11 nucleotides match TRBD1. With V trimmed by 4 bases and J by 6 bases, 10 bases remained unmatched. Germline assignment: CDR1 GTSNPN and CDR2 SVGIG (reference sequence). This CDR3 spans 15 amino acids. The CDR3 DNA sequence: TGTGCCTGGATCGATCCGGGACAGGGGGTTGCTGAAGCTTTCTTT. Amino acids: CAWIDPGQGVAEAFF.

This rearrangement joins TRBV7-9 to TRBJ2-3, with a tentative D call TRBD1 (5 bases). Trimming took off 5 bases at V and 6 bases at J, with 18 bases between the two ends. CDR3 length equals 15 residues. From germline, CDR1 is SEHNR and CDR2 FQNEAQ (reference sequence). The CDR3, as DNA: TGTGCCAGCAGCGAAAGGGGCAGGGTGGGGGATACGCAGTATTTT. Translation gives CASSERGRVGDTQYF.

V usage is TRBV11-1 and J usage is TRBJ1-3; D may be TRBD1 (6 bases). Trimming pared 5 bases from V and 7 bases from J, leaving 12 bases between. CDR1 is SGHAT and CDR2 is FQDESV in the germline V gene (reference sequence). The CDR3 has 13 residues. CDR3 sequence: CASSHQGRNTIYF. CDR3 coding DNA: TGTGCCAGCAGCCATCAGGGGCGCAACACCATATATTTT.

The chain links TRBV30 to TRBJ1-1; TRBD1 aligns across 7 bases. Per the germline V gene, CDR1 is GTSNPN and CDR2 is SVGIG (reference sequence). CDR3 length: 14 residues. J was trimmed by 3 bases and V by 2 bases; bases with no gene match: 6. Written as DNA, the CDR3 is TGTGCCTGGAGTAACGACAGGGCCTACACTGAAGCTTTCTTT. Amino acids: CAWSNDRAYTEAFF.

This sequence joins TRBV7-9 and TRBJ2-2; no clear D gene. CDR3 size: 15 residues. Trimming shortened V by 3 bases and J by 3 bases, and 11 bases separated the two germline ends. The germline V gene has CDR1 SEHNR and CDR2 FQNEAQ (reference sequence). The CDR3 nucleotides are TGTGCCAGCAGCTTGGGCGAATGGGACACCGGGGAGCTGTTTTTT. Translated: CASSLGEWDTGELFF.

The rearrangement uses TRBV3-1 (or the pseudogene TRBV3-2) and TRBJ2-7; the D is unclear. V was pared by 4 bases and J by 1 base, with 17 bases between. CDR3 length: 16 amino acids. CDR1 is LGHDT, CDR2 YNNKEL, per germline (reference sequence). CDR3 sequence: CASSPHTQFPSYEQYF. CDR3 DNA sequence: TGTGCCAGCAGCCCTCATACACAATTCCCTTCCTACGAGCAGTACTTC.

The gene calls are TRBV10-3 and TRBJ1-3; D might be TRBD1 (6 bases). The germline gives CDR1 ENHRY, CDR2 SYGVKD. Trimming pared 8 bases from V and 0 bases from J, leaving 14 bases between. CDR3 length equals 15 residues. The CDR3 spells CAIHDRRYSGNTIYF. CDR3 nucleotide sequence: TGTGCCATCCATGACAGGCGTTACTCTGGAAACACCATATATTTT.

The J gene is TRBJ1-4, the V gene TRBV4-2; D is possibly TRBD1 (5 bases). CDR1 is LGHNA and CDR2 is YNFKEQ in the germline V gene. V lost 4 bases to trimming and J lost 7 bases, with 16 bases between them. The CDR3 covers 15 residues. CDR3 region: CASSPTGGGSEKLFF. The CDR3 nucleotides read TGTGCCAGCAGCCCTACCGGGGGAGGGAGTGAAAAACTGTTTTTT.

The chain joins TRBV5-4 to TRBJ1-1, with 7 positions matching TRBD1. Trimming removed 4 bases from V and 4 bases from J; junction bases left unmatched: 13. This CDR3 is built from 16 residues. Per the germline V gene, CDR1 is SGHNT and CDR2 is YYREEE (reference sequence). In DNA form, the CDR3 reads TGTGCCAGCAGCCTTGGGGGCCGACAGGGAGGCACTGAAGCTTTCTTT. Translation gives CASSLGGRQGGTEAFF.

V and J are TRBV6-2 or TRBV6-3 and TRBJ1-5; D unclear. Germline V gene data show CDR1 as MNHEY and CDR2 as SVGEGT. Trimming stripped 6 bases from V and 5 bases from J, with 17 bases between. The CDR3 totals 15 residues. The DNA for the CDR3 is TGTGCCAGCAGCTCTGGCGGTGGAGGGCATCAGCCCCAGCATTTT. Translated, it gives CASSSGGGGHQPQHF.

The chain recombines TRBV7-7 with TRBJ2-5, with TRBD2 identical over 7 bases. After removal of 5 bases from V and 4 bases from J, the junction contained 7 bases not matched to a gene. Germline V gives CDR1 SSHAT, CDR2 FNYEAQ (reference sequence). This CDR3 region has 14 residues. The CDR3 here is CASSPVGGTETQYF. The CDR3 nucleotides are TGTGCCAGCAGCCCCGTGGGGGGGACAGAGACCCAGTACTTC.

The V gene is TRBV5-6, the J gene TRBJ2-7; 9 bases align to TRBD1. CDR1 and CDR2 from the germline V gene are SGHDT and YYEEEE. V was pared by 4 bases and J by 0 bases, with 5 bases of the junction left unmatched. This CDR3 has 15 amino acids. This CDR3 is CASSRGQGSSYEQYF. As DNA, the CDR3 is TGTGCCAGCAGCAGGGGACAGGGAAGCTCCTACGAGCAGTACTTC.

This clone was counted a few times. The chain is built from TRBV5-1 and TRBJ1-3, with a tentative D call TRBD1 (6 bases). CDR1 is SGHRS and CDR2 is YFSETQ in the germline V gene. Trimming stripped 4 bases from V and 4 bases from J, with 18 bases between. This CDR3 comprises 16 residues. The CDR3 reads CASSQISQGPGNTIYF. Here the CDR3 DNA reads TGCGCCAGCAGCCAAATATCACAGGGTCCCGGAAACACCATATATTTT.

The genes are TRBV7-7 and TRBJ2-1, with 12 bases identical to TRBD1. The junction had 7 bases not matched to a gene; V was cut back by 6 bases and J by 4 bases. The CDR3 consists of 16 residues. Germline-derived CDR1 and CDR2 are SSHAT and FNYEAQ (reference sequence). The CDR3 DNA sequence: TGTGCCAGCAGTTCACCGGGACAGGGGGCTTACAATGAGCAGTTCTTC. Encoded protein: CASSSPGQGAYNEQFF.

V and J are TRBV5-1 and TRBJ2-2; 10 nucleotides match TRBD1. With 5 bases clipped from V and 3 bases from J, the junction kept 4 bases outside the gene matches. The CDR3 length is 15 residues. CDR1 and CDR2 (germline): SGHRS, YFSETQ. CDR3 in amino acids: CASRSGQGYTGELFF. The DNA for the CDR3 is TGCGCCAGCAGGTCGGGACAGGGGTACACCGGGGAGCTGTTTTTT. Full variable domain (remainder filled in from reference TRBV5-1 and TRBJ2-2): KAGVTQTPRYLIKTRGQQVTLSCSPISGHRSVSWYQQTPGQGLQFLFEYFSETQRNKGNFPGRFSGRQFSNSRSEMNVSTLELGDSALYLCASRSGQGYTGELFFGEGSRLTVL.

This clone was detected once. The rearrangement joins TRBV12-5 to TRBJ2-5, with 9 bases fitting TRBD2. The CDR3 spans 15 residues. Germline values: CDR1 LGHNT, CDR2 FRNRAP. The trim removed 3 bases at V and 4 bases at J, leaving 6 bases unmatched. CDR3 sequence: CASGFSGGPPETQYF. In DNA form, the CDR3 reads TGTGCTAGTGGTTTTAGCGGGGGACCCCCAGAGACCCAGTACTTC.